Each of the 3 T cell receptor beta chains below was sequenced from the same sample in a study of T cells after yellow fever vaccination. TCRdb itself ran the 5' RACE reads through MiXCR, one entry per CDR3 protein. The table has tens of thousands of distinct CDR3 sequences, more than 5.5% seen once; the top ten hold 35% to 45%. Sequencing used CD8+ T cells sorted from PBMCs, obtained less than 6 days after the first yellow fever vaccination. The receptor set was obtained from a young man who received the YFV17D yellow fever vaccine.

This clonotype was recorded many times. This chain joins TRBV7-8 and TRBJ2-3; D is unresolved. Per germline, CDR1 SGHVS and CDR2 FQNEAQ. The CDR3 covers 12 residues. V shed 5 bases and J shed 4 bases, with 7 bases lying between them. CDR3 DNA: TGTGCCAGCAGCCCGACGGCAGATACGCAGTATTTT. Its translation: CASSPTADTQYF.

On this clonotype: At one end the junction does not follow the germline gene, possibly because of a read error. The V and J genes are TRBV7-9 and TRBJ2-1, with 8 positions matching TRBD2. There are 15 residues in the CDR3. The germline CDR1 and CDR2 sequences are SEHNR and FQNEAQ (reference sequence). CDR3: CASSLVGGALNEQSF. The CDR3 region has the DNA TGTGCCAGCAGCTTAGTCGGGGGGGCCCTCAATGAGCAGTCCTTC.

This clonotype turned up a few times. J is TRBJ2-2 and V is TRBV30; D possibly corresponds to TRBD2 (5 bases). CDR3 length equals 20 residues. The germline CDR1 and CDR2 sequences are GTSNPN and SVGIG (reference sequence). Trimming stripped 3 bases from V and 3 bases from J, with 29 bases between. The CDR3 DNA is TGTGCCTGGAGCCAAATCCTGGACCCCGGAACTAGGAAACACACCGGGGAGCTGTTTTTT. The encoded protein is CAWSQILDPGTRKHTGELFF. The variable domain in full, completed from reference TRBV30 and TRBJ2-2, reads SQTIHQWPATLVQPVGSPLSLECTVEGTSNPNLYWYRQAAGRGLQLLFYSVGIGQISSEVPQNLSASRPQDRQFILSSKKLLLSDSGFYLCAWSQILDPGTRKHTGELFFGEGSRLTVL.